The 21 T cell receptor beta chains below come from one sample, sequenced in a study of T cell changes during pregnancy in multiple sclerosis (dated by TCRdb to about 2019). Library preparation used the immunoSEQ multiplex PCR assay. TCRdb mirrors the immuneACCESS table, restricted to in-frame sequences. Some clones are absent from its copies; in checked studies, under half trace to an unresolved V gene, and the reason for the others is unknown. Counted in this sample were some 70,000 clones; roughly nine tenths of them appeared once. Roughly 0.85% of the sample is held by the ten biggest clonotypes. The source was peripheral blood, collected in the second trimester of pregnancy. These receptors all stem from a female donor with multiple sclerosis, enrolled in a pregnancy study.

The chain is built from TRBV6-5 and TRBJ1-1; D remains ambiguous. This CDR3 has 13 residues. V was cut by 9 bases and J by 3 bases, with 14 bases left in between. Germline assignment: CDR1 MNHEY and CDR2 SVGAGI. CDR3 region: CASKELLYTEAFF. DNA for the CDR3: TGTGCCAGTAAGGAGTTACTCTACACTGAAGCTTTCTTT.

The V and J genes are TRBV27 and TRBJ2-3, with D possibly matching TRBD1 (5 bases). This CDR3 comprises 15 residues. The V gene lost 6 bases and the J gene lost 2 bases, with 15 bases spanning the gap. Germline V lookup: CDR1 MNHEY, CDR2 SMNVEV (reference sequence). CDR3 residues: CASSPSPRDTDTQYF. Here the CDR3 DNA reads TGTGCCAGCAGCCCTTCCCCCAGGGACACAGATACGCAGTATTTT.

This chain connects TRBV4-3 to TRBJ1-2; D unresolved. The CDR3 consists of 16 residues. V gave up 3 bases and J gave up 1 base, with 15 bases separating them. The germline CDR1 and CDR2 sequences are LGHNA and YSLEER. Here the CDR3 DNA reads TGCGCCAGCAGCCACCTGGTCGAGTCCTTTAACTATGGCTACACCTTC. Translated: CASSHLVESFNYGYTF.

The sample holds one count of this clone. The gene calls are TRBV5-1 and TRBJ2-5, with D perhaps TRBD2 (5 bases). Germline assignment: CDR1 SGHRS and CDR2 YFSETQ. CDR3 length equals 13 residues. The V end lost 5 bases, the J end lost 3 bases, and 11 bases lay between the germline ends. The CDR3 DNA reads TGCGCCAGCAGGGGTGAGGGTGAAGAGACCCAGTACTTC. This codes for CASRGEGEETQYF.

The J gene is TRBJ1-2, the V gene TRBV27; 8 bases are a match to TRBD1. Germline assignment: CDR1 MNHEY and CDR2 SMNVEV (reference sequence). Trimming removed 3 bases from V and 3 bases from J; junction bases left unmatched: 6. The CDR3 spans 15 residues. CDR3 bases: TGTGCCAGCAGTTTCTCGACAGGGGTCGACTATGGCTACACCTTC. This encodes CASSFSTGVDYGYTF.

This clone was observed a single time. CDR3 in DNA: TGTGCCAGCAGTTACCCCGAGGAGGGCGGGAACAATGAGCAGTTCTTC. Translating it yields CASSYPEEGGNNEQFF. The chain employs TRBV6-6 and TRBJ2-1, with TRBD2 as a possible D gene (6 bases). Germline V gives CDR1 MNHNY, CDR2 SVGAGI (reference sequence). V lost 2 bases and J 5 bases, leaving 16 bases between the germline ends. CDR3 length: 16 residues.

V gene TRBV7-7 combines with J gene TRBJ1-1; TRBD1 matches at 9 bases. The junction had 7 bases not matched to a gene; V was cut back by 5 bases and J by 0 bases. CDR1 is SSHAT and CDR2 is FNYEAQ in the germline V gene (reference sequence). There are 16 residues in the CDR3. The CDR3 DNA reads TGTGCCAGCAGCAACCCCGGGACAGGGTTGAACACTGAAGCTTTCTTT. Its protein is CASSNPGTGLNTEAFF.

V usage is TRBV2 and J usage is TRBJ1-5; D is uncertain. Trimming removed 5 bases from V and 6 bases from J, with 11 bases in between. CDR1 is SNHLY, CDR2 FYNNEI, per germline. CDR3 length equals 13 residues. The CDR3 DNA is TGTGCCAGCAGTACAGAGCGGGCTCAGCCCCAGCATTTT. It translates to CASSTERAQPQHF.

The CDR3 sequence is CASSPSLNEQFF. CDR3 DNA: TGTGCCAGCAGCCCCTCCTTAAATGAGCAGTTCTTC. This rearrangement joins TRBV7-2 to TRBJ2-1, with D uncertain. Trimming left V 5 bases short and J 7 bases short, with 9 bases between. The CDR3 covers 12 residues. Germline lookup yields CDR1 SGHTA and CDR2 FQGNSA.

The chain is built from TRBV7-2 and TRBJ1-1; D gene uncertain. The ends were cut back, 1 base at V and 2 bases at J, with 8 bases in the middle. Germline CDR1 SGHTA, CDR2 FQGNSA. The CDR3 loop spans 14 amino acids. CDR3 sequence (DNA): TGTGCCAGCAGCTTAGGATACCTAAACACTGAAGCTTTCTTT. Translating gives CASSLGYLNTEAFF.

The rearrangement uses TRBV4-3 and TRBJ2-1, with TRBD2 matching 7 bases. CDR1 is LGHNA and CDR2 is YSLEER in the germline V gene. The CDR3 runs to 16 residues. Trimming at V came to 0 bases and at J to 6 bases, leaving 8 bases not matched to a gene. CDR3 residues: CASSQEYGGGANEQFF. CDR3 sequence (DNA): TGCGCCAGCAGCCAAGAGTACGGCGGGGGAGCCAATGAGCAGTTCTTC.

The rearrangement uses TRBV9 and TRBJ2-1; 9 bases are shared with TRBD2. The CDR3 loop spans 15 amino acids. Germline V gives CDR1 SGDLS, CDR2 YYNGEE. J gave up 9 bases and V 0 bases, and 7 bases lay outside the gene matches. CDR3 nucleotides: TGTGCCAGCAGCGTAGATGCGGGGGGGAATGGTGAGCAGTTCTTC. Translating gives CASSVDAGGNGEQFF.

This clone was recorded once. This sequence joins TRBV2 and TRBJ2-5; 13 nucleotides align to TRBD2. The CDR3 is 15 residues long. V lost 8 bases and J lost 5; bases outside the gene matches: 8. Germline CDR1 and CDR2: SNHLY and FYNNEI. The CDR3 is CASQPTSGGAETQYF. CDR3 coding DNA: TGTGCCAGCCAACCCACTAGCGGGGGGGCGGAGACCCAGTACTTC.

This clone was seen repeatedly, ten times or more. V gene TRBV19 combines with J gene TRBJ2-7; the match to TRBD2 covers 7 bases. The CDR3 spans 13 residues. Germline CDR1 LNHDA, CDR2 SQIVND (reference sequence). V lost 3 bases, J lost 3 bases, and 2 bases stayed unmatched. The CDR3 DNA reads as TGTGCCAGTAGTATCGGGGAGGGCTACGAGCAGTACTTC. Protein: CASSIGEGYEQYF.

The chain uses TRBV6-6 and TRBJ1-5; D call uncertain. The CDR3 contains 15 residues. With 5 bases removed from V and 4 bases from J, the gap between germline ends came to 15 bases. Germline V gene lookup returns CDR1 MNHNY and CDR2 SVGAGI (reference sequence). The chain's CDR3 is CASSAIDGANQPQHF. DNA for the CDR3: TGTGCCAGCAGTGCCATCGACGGAGCAAATCAGCCCCAGCATTTT.

V is TRBV19 and J is TRBJ1-4; D possibly corresponds to TRBD1 (6 bases). CDR1 LNHDA and CDR2 SQIVND come from the germline V gene (reference sequence). Trimming took off 5 bases at V and 12 bases at J, with 22 bases between the two ends. The CDR3 totals 15 residues. CDR3 nucleotide sequence: TGTGCCAGTAGTCTCCCGGGCGGGGGCCCTTGGGAACTGTTTTTT. It is translated as CASSLPGGGPWELFF.

This chain connects TRBV6-5 to TRBJ2-5, with D possibly matching TRBD2 (7 bases). Trimming removed 7 bases at V and 1 base at J, with 16 bases between. The germline V gene encodes CDR1 MNHEY and CDR2 SVGAGI. The CDR3 has 15 residues. The CDR3 reads CASTLGGGLQETQYF. The CDR3 DNA sequence: TGTGCCAGCACCTTAGGGGGGGGACTCCAAGAGACCCAGTACTTC.

This clone has more than one count but fewer than ten. This sequence joins TRBV19 and TRBJ2-2; D is uncertain. The CDR3 runs 13 residues. The germline V gene has CDR1 LNHDA and CDR2 SQIVND (reference sequence). With 6 bases removed from V and 4 bases from J, the gap between germline ends came to 9 bases. The CDR3 is CASRPITTGELFF. The CDR3 region has the DNA TGTGCCAGTAGGCCTATTACCACCGGGGAGCTGTTTTTT.

V and J are TRBV20-1 and TRBJ2-5; no firm D call. Germline V CDR1 and CDR2: DFQATT, SNEGSKA (reference sequence). The CDR3 sequence is 11 residues long. Trimming left V 5 bases short and J 5 bases short, with 9 bases between. CDR3 residues: CSARFQETQYF. CDR3 nucleotide sequence: TGCAGTGCTCGATTTCAGGAGACCCAGTACTTC.

V usage is TRBV11-2 and J usage is TRBJ2-2, with TRBD1 matching over 8 bases. The CDR3 length is 16 residues. Germline-derived CDR1 and CDR2 are SGHAT and FQNNGV. V was clipped by 4 bases and J by 7 bases; unmatched bases: 11. The CDR3 is CASSSPRTGRGGELFF. CDR3 in DNA: TGTGCCAGCAGCTCACCCCGGACAGGGAGAGGCGGGGAGCTGTTTTTT.

V and J are TRBV14 and TRBJ2-3; 8 nucleotides align to TRBD1. Trimming removed 4 bases from V and 2 bases from J; junction bases left unmatched: 8. The CDR3 consists of 16 residues. Germline lookup yields CDR1 SGHDN and CDR2 FVKESK. Here the CDR3 DNA reads TGTGCCAGCAGCCTAGGGACAGGTCTTAACACAGATACGCAGTATTTT. Translated: CASSLGTGLNTDTQYF.